This is a list of T cell receptor beta chains from one sample in a study of shared clonotypes between healthy human individuals. TCRdb's table, derived via immunoSEQ multiplex PCR, lists solely in-frame clones and lacks some. The sample yields around 510,000 clones, 90% to 96% seen once. Sequenced input: naive CD4+ T cells sorted from blood. The receptors shown here come from a woman in her twenties or thirties in good health. Both conserved end residues are part of each CDR3. The order of the fields is clone size, V gene, D gene, J gene, CDR3 protein, CDR3 DNA. A D gene is named only where the DNA matches it firmly. Only some rows state a clone size, as once, few, many or a class for expanded clones.

>.|TRBV19|.|TRBJ1-2
CASSPQGDYGYTF
TGTGCCAGTAGTCCACAGGGAGACTATGGCTACACCTTC
>.|TRBV11-2|TRBD2|TRBJ2-7
CASSLDPLTSGRGYLNEQYF
TGTGCCAGCAGCTTAGATCCCCTGACTAGCGGGAGGGGGTATCTTAACGAGCAGTACTTC
>.|TRBV5-1|TRBD2|TRBJ2-5
CASSLDIAGGGETQYF
TGCGCCAGCAGCTTGGACATAGCGGGAGGAGGAGAGACCCAGTACTTC
>.|TRBV27|.|TRBJ2-1
CASTDPEGQFF
TGTGCCAGCACAGACCCCGAGGGGCAGTTCTTC
>.|TRBV6-1|TRBD2|TRBJ2-5
CASSAHLGLAGQETQYF
TGTGCCAGCAGTGCCCATCTGGGACTAGCGGGTCAAGAGACCCAGTACTTC
>.|TRBV7-2|.|TRBJ2-7
CASSLGSHPGEQYF
TGTGCCAGCAGCTTAGGGAGTCACCCGGGGGAGCAGTACTTC
>.|TRBV28|TRBD2|TRBJ2-7
CASSPLPAGGYEQYF
TGTGCCAGCAGTCCTCTACCAGCGGGAGGGTACGAGCAGTACTTC
>.|TRBV18|.|TRBJ2-3
CASSAPSTDTQYF
TGTGCCAGCTCAGCGCCTAGCACAGATACGCAGTATTTT
>few|TRBV6-5|.|TRBJ1-1
CASSSGFTEAFF
TGTGCCAGCAGTAGTGGGTTTACTGAAGCTTTCTTT
>.|TRBV28|TRBD2|TRBJ2-2
CASSPGLAGGFGELFF
TGTGCCAGCAGTCCTGGACTAGCGGGGGGTTTCGGGGAGCTGTTTTTT
>.|TRBV29-1|.|TRBJ2-3
CSVGGSGTDTQYF
TGCAGCGTTGGGGGCAGCGGCACAGATACGCAGTATTTT
>.|TRBV28|.|TRBJ1-1
CASSPVSPQGKAEAFF
TGTGCCAGCAGCCCCGTTTCGCCCCAGGGGAAGGCTGAAGCTTTCTTT
>once|TRBV9|TRBD1|TRBJ2-5
CASSVGDRDEETQYF
TGTGCCAGCAGCGTAGGGGACAGGGATGAAGAGACCCAGTACTTC
>.|TRBV6-5|.|TRBJ1-1
CASSRTEQGGEAFF
TGTGCCAGCAGTCGAACCGAGCAGGGTGGTGAAGCTTTCTTT
>once|TRBV5-6|.|TRBJ1-3
CASSFVETGNTIYF
TGTGCCAGCAGCTTTGTGGAAACTGGAAACACCATATATTTT
>.|TRBV28|.|TRBJ2-5
CASSTPTETQYF
TGTGCCAGCAGCACCCCAACGGAGACCCAGTACTTC
>.|TRBV19|.|TRBJ2-1
CASTGSSYNEQFF
TGTGCCAGTACTGGGAGCTCCTACAATGAGCAGTTCTTC
>.|TRBV10-3|.|TRBJ2-7
CAISRREQYF
TGTGCCATCAGTAGGAGAGAGCAGTACTTC
>.|TRBV18|TRBD1|TRBJ1-2
CASSEQGEDYGYTF
TGTGCCAGCTCGGAACAGGGGGAGGACTATGGCTACACCTTC
>once|TRBV30|.|TRBJ2-6
CAWSQGAGANVLTF
TGTGCCTGGAGTCAAGGGGCTGGGGCCAACGTCCTGACTTTC
>.|TRBV9|.|TRBJ1-5
CASSVGAAENQPQHF
TGTGCCAGCAGCGTAGGGGCAGCAGAGAATCAGCCCCAGCATTTT
>.|TRBV18|TRBD2|TRBJ2-7
CASSPGLAGGLYEQYF
TGTGCCAGCTCACCGGGACTAGCGGGAGGACTCTACGAGCAGTACTTC
>.|TRBV11-2|.|TRBJ2-7
CASSPFYEQYF
TGTGCCAGCAGCCCGTTCTACGAGCAGTACTTC
>.|TRBV2|TRBD2|TRBJ2-2
CASTPGGGNTGELFF
TGTGCCAGCACTCCGGGAGGTGGAAACACCGGGGAGCTGTTTTTT
>once|TRBV5-1|.|TRBJ1-1
CASSLGPPGGDSMNTEAFF
TGCGCCAGCAGCTTGGGCCCGCCGGGAGGGGATTCGATGAACACTGAAGCTTTCTTT
>.|TRBV19|.|TRBJ1-1
CASSRDPLGTEAFF
TGTGCCAGTTCCCGGGACCCACTGGGGACTGAAGCTTTCTTT
>.|TRBV11-2|.|TRBJ1-2
CASSTGLGNYGYTF
TGTGCCAGCAGCACGGGCCTTGGTAACTATGGCTACACCTTC
>once|TRBV28|TRBD1|TRBJ1-2
CASSLGQGGYGYTF
TGTGCCAGCAGTTTAGGGCAGGGGGGCTATGGCTACACCTTC
>few|TRBV19|.|TRBJ1-5
CATKQGLHSNQPQHF
TGTGCCACCAAGCAGGGGCTCCATAGCAATCAGCCCCAGCATTTT
>.|TRBV4-1|TRBD1|TRBJ2-6
CASGTDSGANVLTF
TGCGCCAGCGGGACAGACTCTGGGGCCAACGTCCTGACTTTC
>.|TRBV6-1|.|TRBJ1-1
CASRPTEMNTEAFF
TGTGCCAGCAGACCGACGGAAATGAACACTGAAGCTTTCTTT
>.|TRBV5-1|TRBD2|TRBJ2-7
CASSTGTSDTYEQYF
TGCGCCAGCAGCACCGGGACTAGCGATACCTACGAGCAGTACTTC
>.|TRBV10-2|.|TRBJ2-7
CASRGGQGGSYEQYF
TGCGCCAGCAGAGGGGGGCAGGGTGGATCCTACGAGCAGTACTTC
>.|TRBV28|.|TRBJ2-7
CASSLQGPPYEQYF
TGTGCCAGCAGTTTACAGGGTCCCCCCTACGAGCAGTACTTC
>.|TRBV2|TRBD1|TRBJ2-4
CASHGTGVIIQYF
TGTGCCAGCCATGGGACAGGGGTAATCATTCAGTACTTC
>.|TRBV27|.|TRBJ2-1
CASSSPLFSYNEQFF
TGTGCCAGCAGCTCCCCCCTTTTCTCCTACAATGAGCAGTTCTTC